This T cell receptor beta chain was sequenced for a study of blood T cell repertoires in COVID-19. Some clones are missing from TCRdb's copy, which holds only in-frame ones; the method was immunoSEQ multiplex PCR. The data hold some 130,000 clones, with more than 70% observed a single time. The V gene lost 5 bases and the J gene lost 6 bases, with 11 bases spanning the gap. The CDR3 is 12 amino acids. Germline lookup yields CDR1 SGHNT and CDR2 YYREEE (reference sequence). Material: peripheral blood. The clonotype was recovered from a human donor in a cohort sampled during active COVID-19. The rearrangement uses TRBV5-4 and TRBJ1-2; possible D gene TRBD1, 5 bases. CDR3 sequence: CASRIGANGYTF. The CDR3 coding sequence is TGTGCCAGCAGGATTGGGGCCAATGGCTACACCTTC.